This record looks at one T cell receptor (beta chain) sequence and its context. Germline CDR1 and CDR2: SGHVS and FQNEAQ. V was pared by 3 bases and J by 7 bases, with 5 bases of the junction left unmatched. This CDR3 has 15 amino acids. These data are taken from a study of blood T cell repertoires in COVID-19. TCRdb keeps only in-frame clones here, not all; method: immunoSEQ multiplex PCR. The table has fewer than 250,000 clones, 88% seen once. This rearrangement joins TRBV7-8 to TRBJ2-3; 12 nucleotides match TRBD1. The specimen sequenced was PBMCs or T cells enriched from blood (not recorded which). The sequence was collected from a woman aged 25 to 39 who had been exposed to COVID-19. The CDR3 here is CASSFTGTGGNTQYF. CDR3 bases: TGTGCCAGCAGCTTTACCGGGACAGGGGGCAATACGCAGTATTTT.